This T cell receptor beta chain stems from a study of glioma-infiltrating T cells after dendritic cell vaccination. Study-level results: Few patients contributed both blood and tumor specimens.

On this clone: What it binds is unknown.

Germline CDR1 reads MRHNA; CDR2 reads SNTAGT. With 6 bases removed from V and 0 bases from J, the gap between germline ends came to 12 bases. CDR3 size: 16 residues. Data came from immunoSEQ multiplex PCR; TCRdb stores just in-frame clones and leaves some out. The table has about 91,000 clones, about 81% seen once; the top ten hold roughly 2.1%. As to time point: after dendritic cell vaccination, including at tumor progression/relapse. The receptor's source is a human donor with glioblastoma. The chain carries TRBV6-4 and TRBJ2-6, with D unclear. The sample was blood, taken after dendritic cell vaccination. The chain's CDR3 is CASSRHLSSGANVLTF. The CDR3 coding sequence is TGTGCCAGCAGCCGCCACCTGAGCTCTGGGGCCAACGTCCTGACTTTC.